These 5 T cell receptor beta chains share one sample of origin, sequenced in a study of cytomegalovirus exposure and HLA in healthy donors. The PCR employed 60 Vbeta primers together with 13 Jbeta primers. The data were produced by immunoSEQ multiplex PCR, yet TCRdb's version contains in-frame clones alone and is incomplete. Altogether around 78,000 clones are present, around three quarters being singletons, with the ten largest covering 0.9% to 1.2%. Sequencing was carried out using PBMCs. These receptors all stem from a male donor in good health and CMV-seronegative.

The rearrangement uses TRBV7-2 and TRBJ2-3; tentatively, D is TRBD2 (5 bases). CDR1 SGHTA and CDR2 FQGNSA come from the germline V gene. Trimming removed 5 bases at V and 6 bases at J, with 18 bases between. The CDR3 covers 15 residues. This chain's CDR3 is CASSKGNGEIDTQYF. CDR3 nucleotide sequence: TGTGCCAGCAGCAAAGGAAACGGGGAGATCGATACGCAGTATTTT.

The CDR3 DNA sequence: TGTGCCAGCAGCCCAAGTATCGACGGGGGAGGGGAGACCCAGTACTTC. Translated: CASSPSIDGGGETQYF. This chain connects TRBV7-9 to TRBJ2-5; 7 bases are shared with TRBD2. The CDR3 has 16 residues. The junction had 14 bases not matched to a gene; V was cut back by 5 bases and J by 5 bases. CDR1 and CDR2 from the germline V gene are SEHNR and FQNEAQ (reference sequence). Filled out from reference TRBV7-9 and TRBJ2-5, the complete variable domain reads DTGVSQNPRHKITKRGQNVTFRCDPISEHNRLYWYRQTLGQGPEFLTYFQNEAQLEKSRLLSDRFSAERPKGSFSTLEIQRTEQGDSAMYLCASSPSIDGGGETQYFGPGTRLLVL.

This clone was picked up a small number of times. This chain uses TRBV14 with TRBJ1-2; weak D call: TRBD1 (5 bases). Per the germline V gene, CDR1 is SGHDN and CDR2 is FVKESK. V lost 3 bases and J 4 bases, leaving 6 bases between the germline ends. The CDR3 has 12 amino acids. The CDR3, as DNA: TGTGCCAGCAGCCAGGGGGGCTATGGCTACACCTTC. Protein sequence: CASSQGGYGYTF.

This clone appeared a few times. Mismatch with germline at one junction end may stem from a read error. The rearrangement joins TRBV5-4 to TRBJ1-2; the D gene is possibly TRBD1 (6 bases). Germline V CDR1 and CDR2: SGHNT, YYREEE (reference sequence). The CDR3 is 16 residues long. CDR3 sequence: CASSLVTGLWDYGYPF. CDR3 DNA: TGTGCCAGCAGCTTGGTTACAGGGCTTTGGGACTATGGCTACCCCTTC.

This rearrangement joins TRBV15 to TRBJ2-7, with TRBD2 identical over 10 bases. CDR1 is LNHNV, CDR2 YYDKDF, per germline (reference sequence). With 0 bases clipped from V and 5 bases from J, the junction kept 4 bases outside the gene matches. This CDR3 is built from 15 residues. CDR3 region: CATSRDPGTSDEQYF. The CDR3 region has the DNA TGTGCCACCAGCAGAGACCCCGGGACTAGCGACGAGCAGTACTTC.